This T cell receptor (beta chain) was recorded in a study of response to subunit inactivated influenza vaccine. The study's findings and limits: Few additional T cells are recruited per seasonal influenza vaccination, authors suggested.

The J segment lost 6 bases and the V segment lost 8 bases, leaving 13 bases of the junction unmatched. Per the germline V gene, CDR1 is SQVTM and CDR2 is ANQGSEA. The CDR3 covers 13 residues. This clonotype showed up just a few times. Antigen unknown. TCRdb re-analysed the RT-PCR reads in MiXCR, keeping a single row per CDR3 protein. Of hundreds of thousands of distinct CDR3 sequences listed, about 12% were seen once; the top ten hold about a tenth. The specimen was PBMCs from blood, collected on the day of vaccination. This chain connects TRBV29-1 to TRBJ2-7; 7 nucleotides match TRBD1. The TCR comes from a man aged 50 to 60 who received an inactivated influenza vaccine. CDR3 amino acids: CSFTGTEFLEQYF. The CDR3 nucleotides are TGCAGCTTTACCGGGACAGAGTTCCTCGAGCAGTACTTC.